This is a list of T cell receptor beta chains from one sample in a study of blood T cell repertoires in COVID-19. Clones were sequenced by immunoSEQ multiplex PCR, and TCRdb holds only the in-frame ones, with some missing. The sample has about 150,000 clones; nearly 85% are singletons. Sequenced sample: peripheral blood. These receptors originate from a human donor in a cohort sampled during active COVID-19. The CDR3 runs from the conserved cysteine through the conserved F or W. The D gene is left open where the match is weak. Clone sizes are given selectively: once, few, many, or a class where the clone is expanded.

>NA|TRBJ2-3|NA|14|TRBV6-6
TGTGCCAGCAGCCTTAGCGCACGCACAGATACGCAGTATTTT
CASSLSARTDTQYF
>NA|TRBJ1-1|NA|15|TRBV27
TGTGCCAGCAGACGAGCCGGGACTATGAACACTGAAGCTTTCTTT
CASRRAGTMNTEAFF
>NA|TRBJ2-1|TRBD2|15|TRBV4-2
TGTGCCAGCAGCCAAGGGACTAGCGGGAGTTATGAGCAGTTCTTC
CASSQGTSGSYEQFF
>few|TRBJ1-1|NA|13|TRBV7-8
TGTGCCAGCAGCAAGGGGATGAACACTGAAGCTTTCTTT
CASSKGMNTEAFF
>NA|TRBJ2-1|TRBD1|16|TRBV5-1
TGCGCCAGCAGCTTAGGACAGGGTAGCTCCTACAATGAGCAGTTCTTC
CASSLGQGSSYNEQFF
>NA|TRBJ2-1|NA|13|TRBV5-6
TGTGCCAGCAGCTTGGGACAGGGAGGTGAGCAGTTCTTC
CASSLGQGGEQFF
>NA|TRBJ1-2|TRBD1|14|TRBV20-1
TGCAGTGCTAGTCCCGGACAGGGGGTTGGGGGCTACACCTTC
CSASPGQGVGGYTF
>NA|TRBJ2-3|TRBD2|15|TRBV2
TGTGCCAGCAGTGGGACTAGCGGGATCGTGGATACGCAGTATTTT
CASSGTSGIVDTQYF
>NA|TRBJ2-1|NA|15|TRBV7-3
TGTGCCAGCTCCTGGGGCAGGGTAGTCTCCAATGAGCAGTTCTTC
CASSWGRVVSNEQFF
>NA|TRBJ1-6|NA|13|TRBV30
TGTGCCTGGAGTGGAGAGTATAATTCACCCCTCCACTTT
CAWSGEYNSPLHF
>NA|TRBJ1-1|NA|15|TRBV7-9
TGTGCCAGCAGCCCCAAACAGAGGGTGGGGACTGAAGCTTTCTTT
CASSPKQRVGTEAFF
>NA|TRBJ1-1|NA|13|TRBV7-9
TGTGCCAGCAGCTTAGGGAGTAACACTGAAGCTTTCTTT
CASSLGSNTEAFF
>NA|TRBJ2-2|NA|14|TRBV4-3
TGCGCCAGCAGCCAAGGGAAAGGAGCCGGGGAGCTGTTTTTT
CASSQGKGAGELFF
>NA|TRBJ1-1|NA|13|TRBV7-3
TGTGCCAGCAGCTTTTACAGAGACACTGAAGCTTTCTTT
CASSFYRDTEAFF
>NA|TRBJ1-2|TRBD1|14|TRBV5-6
TGTGCCAGCAGCTTAGACAGGGGGAGCTATGGCTACACCTTC
CASSLDRGSYGYTF
>NA|TRBJ1-4|TRBD1|18|TRBV7-9
TGTGCCAGCAGCTTAGCGATTCTCAGTTGGGGGGACAGTGAAAAACTGTTTTTT
CASSLAILSWGDSEKLFF
>NA|TRBJ1-2|NA|13|TRBV29-1
TGCAGCGTTGGCCCCGACACATTCTATGGCTACACCTTC
CSVGPDTFYGYTF
>NA|TRBJ2-4|TRBD1|15|TRBV7-9
TGTGCCAGCAGCTTACAGGGACAGGGGGTAAACATTCAGTACTTC
CASSLQGQGVNIQYF
>NA|TRBJ1-1|NA|13|TRBV30
TGTGCCCGCTCCCGTGGAGGGGACACTGAAGCTTTCTTT
CARSRGGDTEAFF
>NA|TRBJ2-2|NA|14|TRBV6-5
TGTGCCAGCAGGCACCCTACTAGACCCGGGGAGCTGTTTTTT
CASRHPTRPGELFF
>NA|TRBJ1-2|NA|15|TRBV6-1
TGTGCCAGCAGTGAAGTCGCGGGAGTCGACTATGGCTACACCTTC
CASSEVAGVDYGYTF
>NA|TRBJ1-2|TRBD1|14|TRBV5-4
TGTGCCAGCAGCGCGGGACAGAAAAACTATGGCTACACCTTC
CASSAGQKNYGYTF
>NA|TRBJ2-1|TRBD2|14|TRBV11-2
TGTGCCAGCAACCCCCGGGGGGGCTACAATGAGCAGTTCTTC
CASNPRGGYNEQFF
>few|TRBJ2-5|NA|14|TRBV10-3
TGTGCCATCAGTGTTCAGGGGTCCCAAGAGACCCAGTACTTC
CAISVQGSQETQYF
>once|TRBJ1-3|NA|13|TRBV2
TGTGCCAGCAGTGTCATCCTCCGGGACACCATATATTTT
CASSVILRDTIYF
>once|TRBJ2-3|TRBD2|16|TRBV6-2/TRBV6-3
TGTGCCAGCAGTAAACTAGCGCCAGCGTCAGGAGATACGCAGTATTTT
CASSKLAPASGDTQYF
>NA|TRBJ1-4|NA|15|TRBV19
TGTGCCAGTCGGGGGGTCTTTTCTCAAAATGAAAAGCTGTTTTTT
CASRGVFSQNEKLFF
>NA|TRBJ1-5|NA|15|TRBV3-1/TRBV3-2
TGTGCCAGCAGCCAAGGAGAATATAGCAATCAGCCCCAGCATTTT
CASSQGEYSNQPQHF
>NA|TRBJ1-2|NA|14|TRBV5-6
TGTGCCAGCAGCTTGGTCACAGGGAACTATGGCTACACCTTC
CASSLVTGNYGYTF
>NA|TRBJ2-1|TRBD1|15|TRBV5-5
TGTGCCAGCAGCTCACCGGACAGGGGATACAATGAGCAGTTCTTC
CASSSPDRGYNEQFF
>NA|TRBJ1-1|TRBD1|16|TRBV3-1/TRBV3-2
TGTGCCAGCAGCACGGACAGGTGGGGAACGTGGGCTGAAGCTTTCTTT
CASSTDRWGTWAEAFF
>NA|TRBJ1-2|TRBD1|12|TRBV7-8
TGTGCCAGCAGCTTAGGGGACAGGGGCTACACCTTC
CASSLGDRGYTF
>NA|TRBJ2-5|TRBD2|15|TRBV4-2
TGTGCCAGCAGCCCCCTAGCGGGGGGGCGGGAGACCCAGTACTTC
CASSPLAGGRETQYF
>few|TRBJ2-1|TRBD2|15|TRBV7-2
TGTGCCAGCAGCCCAAGCGGGAGGACCTACAATGAGCAGTTCTTC
CASSPSGRTYNEQFF
>NA|TRBJ1-5|NA|14|TRBV11-2
TGTGCCAGCAGCTTAGATGGACTAAATCAGCCCCAGCATTTT
CASSLDGLNQPQHF
>NA|TRBJ2-3|NA|15|TRBV2
TGTGCCAGCAGTGACCAGGGCAAGGGCACAGATACGCAGTATTTT
CASSDQGKGTDTQYF
>NA|TRBJ1-1|NA|14|TRBV7-2
TGTGCCAGCAGCGTACAGGCTCTGAACACTGAAGCTTTCTTT
CASSVQALNTEAFF
>NA|TRBJ1-1|NA|13|TRBV7-2
TGTGCCAGCAGCTTATCAGGCAGAACTGAAGCTTTCTTT
CASSLSGRTEAFF
>NA|TRBJ1-2|NA|17|TRBV11-3
TGTGCCAGCAGCTTTACCGGGACCGGGGGTTGGGTTAATGGCTACACCTTC
CASSFTGTGGWVNGYTF
>NA|TRBJ1-6|NA|15|TRBV10-3
TGTGCCACCTTGGACATCAGCTCCTATAATTCACCCCTCCACTTT
CATLDISSYNSPLHF
>few|TRBJ2-3|NA|12|TRBV29-1
TGCAGCGTTAAACAGGGAACAGATACGCAGTATTTT
CSVKQGTDTQYF
>NA|TRBJ2-1|NA|14|TRBV6-2/TRBV6-3
TGTGCCAGCAGTTACCTAGCGTCCTACAATGAGCAGTTCTTC
CASSYLASYNEQFF
>NA|TRBJ1-1|NA|14|TRBV7-9
TGTGCCAGCAGCTTAGGAGGTCAGAACACTGAAGCTTTCTTT
CASSLGGQNTEAFF
>NA|TRBJ2-1|TRBD2|16|TRBV3-1/TRBV3-2
TGTGCCAGCAGCCAAGAGGAGCGGGGGGGCCGTGATGAGCAGTTCTTC
CASSQEERGGRDEQFF
>NA|TRBJ2-3|NA|15|TRBV7-3
TGTGCCAGCAGCTTAGCGTCCGCTAGCACAGATACGCAGTATTTT
CASSLASASTDTQYF
>many|TRBJ2-7|NA|15|TRBV11-3
TGTGCCAGCACCCAGTCCGGGGTTGGGACCTACGAGCAGTACTTC
CASTQSGVGTYEQYF
>NA|TRBJ1-4|NA|18|TRBV4-2
TGTGCCAGCAGCCAAGAGGTTTTGGTTACTGCAACTAATGAAAAACTGTTTTTT
CASSQEVLVTATNEKLFF
>NA|TRBJ1-2|TRBD1|15|TRBV28
TGTGCCAGCACTTCAAGGACAGGGGGCGACTATGGCTACACCTTC
CASTSRTGGDYGYTF
>NA|TRBJ2-1|TRBD2|14|TRBV7-2
TGTGCCAGCAGTTTTAGCGGGGGGGCCGATGAGCAGTTCTTC
CASSFSGGADEQFF
>NA|TRBJ1-6|TRBD1|16|TRBV5-1
TGCGCCAGCAGTTGGACAGGGGACCTCCTTGATTCACCCCTCCACTTT
CASSWTGDLLDSPLHF
>NA|TRBJ2-5|TRBD1|17|TRBV7-9
TGTGCCAGCAGCTTAGGTGCTCGACAGGGTGGTCAAGAGACCCAGTACTTC
CASSLGARQGGQETQYF
>NA|TRBJ2-3|NA|13|TRBV7-9
TGTGCCAGCAGCTCGAGACTAGCAGATACGCAGTATTTT
CASSSRLADTQYF
>NA|TRBJ1-3|TRBD1|14|TRBV11-2
TGTGCCAGCAGCTTCGACAGGGCCGGAAACACCATATATTTT
CASSFDRAGNTIYF
>NA|TRBJ2-7|NA|15|TRBV11-3
TGTGCCAGCAGCTTAGTGTACGGGGTCTCCTACGAGCAGTACTTC
CASSLVYGVSYEQYF
>NA|TRBJ1-2|NA|15|TRBV28
TGTGCCAGCACCCTACTGTGGGAACAGGTCGGCGGCTACACCTTC
CASTLLWEQVGGYTF